These T cell receptor beta chains were read from a single sample in a study of T cells in narcolepsy. The method was immunoSEQ multiplex PCR; TCRdb's version includes in-frame clones alone and lacks a portion of them. The table lists tens of thousands of clones, 75% to 90% of them singletons. The sequenced material came from CD45RA- memory CD4+ T cells from PBMCs. Source of these receptors: a human donor with narcolepsy. The CDR3 runs from the conserved cysteine through the conserved F or W.

J gene: TRBJ1-1
V gene: TRBV6-1
CDR3 protein: CASSADRGKWETEAFF

J gene: TRBJ2-7
V gene: TRBV5-1
CDR3 protein: CASSHLSGPYEQYF

J gene: TRBJ2-2
V gene: TRBV11-3
CDR3 protein: CASSPSSGGTGELFF

J gene: TRBJ1-2
V gene: TRBV7-2
CDR3 protein: CASSLMLWTTYGYTF

J gene: TRBJ2-7
V gene: TRBV6-6
CDR3 protein: CASTPSGSNIYEQYF

J gene: TRBJ2-1
V gene: TRBV29-1
CDR3 protein: CSVVPSANEQFF

J gene: TRBJ1-1
V gene: TRBV6-5
CDR3 protein: CASRGVDTEAFF

J gene: TRBJ1-2
V gene: TRBV18
CDR3 protein: CASSPEPDLPRGYTF

J gene: TRBJ2-2
V gene: TRBV25-1
CDR3 protein: CASSGGTGVGTGELFF

J gene: TRBJ1-1
V gene: TRBV2
CDR3 protein: CASSPYGTRGSEAFF

J gene: TRBJ1-4
V gene: TRBV15
CDR3 protein: CATSSSAGLAANEKLFF

J gene: TRBJ1-4
V gene: TRBV6-5
CDR3 protein: CASSTGTGWEKLFF

J gene: TRBJ2-6
V gene: TRBV29-1
CDR3 protein: CSELSGANVLTF

J gene: TRBJ2-1
V gene: TRBV27
CDR3 protein: CASSLDRLGNNEQFF

J gene: TRBJ2-5
V gene: TRBV15
CDR3 protein: CATSLTSGIGETQYF

J gene: TRBJ2-5
V gene: TRBV28
CDR3 protein: CASGIAGGQETQYF

J gene: TRBJ1-1
V gene: TRBV7-8
CDR3 protein: CASSAQGRSEAFF

J gene: TRBJ2-5
V gene: TRBV19
CDR3 protein: CASTQQETQYF

J gene: TRBJ2-3
V gene: TRBV10-3
CDR3 protein: CANSTGQRKSTDTQYF

J gene: TRBJ2-3
V gene: TRBV4-1
CDR3 protein: CASSQEERAGGTQYF

J gene: TRBJ2-1
V gene: TRBV6-5
CDR3 protein: CASSPRALNNEQFF

J gene: TRBJ2-7
V gene: TRBV29-1
CDR3 protein: CSVAARFQGAKVTYEQYF

J gene: TRBJ2-1
V gene: TRBV30
CDR3 protein: CAWNTGYDEQFF

J gene: TRBJ1-3
V gene: TRBV21-1
CDR3 protein: CARKLPQNCQALSGNTIYF

J gene: TRBJ2-3
V gene: TRBV28
CDR3 protein: CASSTQGTGTDTQYF

J gene: TRBJ2-2
V gene: TRBV29-1
CDR3 protein: CSVVRGANTGELFF

J gene: TRBJ2-2
V gene: TRBV7-7
CDR3 protein: CASGLLAGGSTGELFF

J gene: TRBJ2-5
V gene: TRBV18
CDR3 protein: CASSPLQETQYF

J gene: TRBJ2-3
V gene: TRBV19
CDR3 protein: CASSYRTDESTDTQYF

J gene: TRBJ2-7
V gene: TRBV28
CDR3 protein: CASTIAGDRYEQYF

J gene: TRBJ2-7
V gene: TRBV14
CDR3 protein: CASSLSSGRNYEQYF

J gene: TRBJ1-1
V gene: TRBV28
CDR3 protein: CASGSRMNTEAFF

J gene: TRBJ2-1
V gene: TRBV9
CDR3 protein: CASSVGTSGYYNEQFF

J gene: TRBJ1-3
V gene: TRBV19
CDR3 protein: CASVPLGGQGGNTIYF

J gene: TRBJ1-4
V gene: TRBV9
CDR3 protein: CASSVVMRGFNEKLFF

J gene: TRBJ2-1
V gene: TRBV5-1
CDR3 protein: CASSGPGTSVINEQFF

J gene: TRBJ1-5
V gene: TRBV6-5
CDR3 protein: CAGSTGGVQPQHF

J gene: TRBJ2-3
V gene: TRBV11-3
CDR3 protein: CASSFPGGPPYF

J gene: TRBJ2-5
V gene: TRBV12-5
CDR3 protein: CASGPGASPKETQYF

J gene: TRBJ1-2
V gene: TRBV9
CDR3 protein: CASSPDRGGYTF

J gene: TRBJ2-1
V gene: TRBV11-2
CDR3 protein: CASSLQGLASNEQFF

J gene: TRBJ1-2
V gene: TRBV30
CDR3 protein: CAWSVFEQGDGYTF

J gene: TRBJ1-1
V gene: TRBV14
CDR3 protein: CASSTSQNTEAFF

J gene: TRBJ2-5
V gene: TRBV5-1
CDR3 protein: CASSSGKETQYF

J gene: TRBJ2-3
V gene: TRBV12-5
CDR3 protein: CASGPGGPLDTQYF

J gene: TRBJ2-2
V gene: TRBV6-1
CDR3 protein: CASRGTGNGELFF

J gene: TRBJ1-2
V gene: TRBV7-9
CDR3 protein: CASSLAVTNYGYTF

J gene: TRBJ1-2
V gene: TRBV6-5
CDR3 protein: CASGAGGYGYTF

J gene: TRBJ2-1
V gene: TRBV18
CDR3 protein: CASSPPAGAQHNEQFF

J gene: TRBJ2-1
V gene: TRBV9
CDR3 protein: CASSRSGGGYNEQFF

J gene: TRBJ1-1
V gene: TRBV14
CDR3 protein: CASSSGQRNTEAFF

J gene: TRBJ1-3
V gene: TRBV5-5
CDR3 protein: CASSALTGDAGNTIYF

J gene: TRBJ2-1
V gene: TRBV28
CDR3 protein: CASRGTLYNEQFF

J gene: TRBJ1-1
V gene: TRBV10-3
CDR3 protein: CAIRPGQGADEAFF

J gene: TRBJ2-3
V gene: TRBV12-5
CDR3 protein: CASGLGSGTDTQYF